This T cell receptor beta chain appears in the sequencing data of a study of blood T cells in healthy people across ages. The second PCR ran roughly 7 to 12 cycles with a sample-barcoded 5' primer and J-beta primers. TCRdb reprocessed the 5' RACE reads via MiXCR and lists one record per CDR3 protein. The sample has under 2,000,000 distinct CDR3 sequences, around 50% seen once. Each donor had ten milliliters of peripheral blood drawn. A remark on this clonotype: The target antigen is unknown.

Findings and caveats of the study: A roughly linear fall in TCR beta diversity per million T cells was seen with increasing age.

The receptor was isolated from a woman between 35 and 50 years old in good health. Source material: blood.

CDR3 DNA sequence: TGCAGTGCCCAGGGCGGGTCGGAGGTTAGGGATACGCAGTATTTT. Protein product: CSAQGGSEVRDTQYF. The gene calls are TRBV20-1 and TRBJ2-3; D may be TRBD1 or TRBD2 (5 bases each). The germline V gene encodes CDR1 DFQATT and CDR2 SNEGSKA (reference sequence). V was shortened by 6 bases and J by 6 bases, with 22 bases between the two germline ends. This CDR3 is built from 15 residues.